This T cell receptor (beta chain) is from a study of PD-L1 blockade in urothelial cancer. The protocol was immunoSEQ multiplex PCR, while the TCRdb copy is restricted to in-frame clones and leaves out a portion. Of about 74,000 clones detected, under 90% appear once; the ten largest clones hold about 5.1%. The CDR3 consists of 13 residues. Germline CDR1 SGHDT, CDR2 YYEEEE. V shed 0 bases and J shed 4 bases, with 4 bases lying between them. The chain couples TRBV5-6 to TRBJ2-2; D gene ambiguous. The receptor's source is a man between 65 and 85 years old with urothelial cancer. The specimen comprised PBMCs, sampled around atezolizumab (anti-PD-L1) treatment. In DNA form, the CDR3 reads TGTGCCAGCAGCTTGGCACTCACCGGGGAGCTGTTTTTT. Protein sequence: CASSLALTGELFF.